A selection of T cell receptor beta chains follows, all from one sample in a study of T cell responses to AZD1222 COVID-19 vaccine. Data came from immunoSEQ multiplex PCR; TCRdb stores just in-frame clones and leaves some out. Of roughly 140,000 clones in the sample, 70% to 90% were seen once. Sample: peripheral blood, taken on day 0 of AZD1222 vaccination. These receptors came from an adult in good health. The CDR3 runs from the conserved cysteine through the conserved F or W. The D gene is left open where the match is weak. Some rows mark clone size as missing; the rest say once, few, many or name a class of expanded clone.

v_call: TRBV4-1
d_call: NA
clone_size: NA
j_call: TRBJ1-2
cdr3_nt: TGCGCCAGCAGCCCCCGGGGTATACTCCCAGGTGGCTATGGCTACACCTTC
cdr3_aa: CASSPRGILPGGYGYTF

v_call: TRBV28
d_call: NA
clone_size: NA
j_call: TRBJ1-4
cdr3_nt: TGTGCCAGCAGTCTCGACGGCGGGAATGAAAAACTGTTTTTT
cdr3_aa: CASSLDGGNEKLFF

v_call: TRBV5-4
d_call: NA
clone_size: NA
j_call: TRBJ2-1
cdr3_nt: TGTGCCAGCAGCTTGGCTAGCCCAGGGGAGCAGTTCTTC
cdr3_aa: CASSLASPGEQFF

v_call: TRBV30
d_call: NA
clone_size: NA
j_call: TRBJ2-2
cdr3_nt: TGTGCCTGGAGTGTATGGATATACAGGGATAGGACCGGGGAGCTGTTTTTT
cdr3_aa: CAWSVWIYRDRTGELFF

v_call: TRBV7-8
d_call: NA
clone_size: NA
j_call: TRBJ1-6
cdr3_nt: TGTGCCAGCAGCTTAGGGACAGTTAATTCACCCCTCCACTTT
cdr3_aa: CASSLGTVNSPLHF

v_call: TRBV27
d_call: NA
clone_size: NA
j_call: TRBJ1-3
cdr3_nt: TGTGCCAGCAGATCTACAGGGACGAACACCATATATTTT
cdr3_aa: CASRSTGTNTIYF

v_call: TRBV21-1
d_call: NA
clone_size: NA
j_call: TRBJ2-6
cdr3_nt: TGTGCCAGCAGCAAAGGAGGTGGAGAATCTGGGGCCAACGTCCTGACTTTC
cdr3_aa: CASSKGGGESGANVLTF

v_call: TRBV28
d_call: NA
clone_size: NA
j_call: TRBJ1-5
cdr3_nt: TGTGCCAGCAGTTTCGTTAATCAGCCCCAGCATTTT
cdr3_aa: CASSFVNQPQHF

v_call: TRBV3-1/TRBV3-2
d_call: NA
clone_size: NA
j_call: TRBJ2-7
cdr3_nt: TGTGCCAGCAGCCTATCCTACGAGCAGTACTTC
cdr3_aa: CASSLSYEQYF

v_call: TRBV4-1
d_call: NA
clone_size: once
j_call: TRBJ1-4
cdr3_nt: TGCGCCAGCAGCCAAGTTTTTGGTGAAAAACTGTTTTTT
cdr3_aa: CASSQVFGEKLFF

v_call: TRBV29-1
d_call: NA
clone_size: once
j_call: TRBJ2-1
cdr3_nt: TGCAGCGTTGGCCTATTAGCGGAAAGTCACTACAATGAGCAGTTCTTC
cdr3_aa: CSVGLLAESHYNEQFF

v_call: TRBV3-1/TRBV3-2
d_call: NA
clone_size: NA
j_call: TRBJ1-2
cdr3_nt: TGTGCCAGCAGCCAAGGACTCGAATACCTTTCCCTTAACTATGGCTACACCTTC
cdr3_aa: CASSQGLEYLSLNYGYTF

v_call: TRBV3-1/TRBV3-2
d_call: NA
clone_size: once
j_call: TRBJ2-1
cdr3_nt: TGTGCCAGCAGCACAGACAACGATGAGCAGTTCTTC
cdr3_aa: CASSTDNDEQFF

v_call: TRBV6-6
d_call: NA
clone_size: NA
j_call: TRBJ1-5
cdr3_nt: TGTGCCAGCATTCGAGACGGGACAAACAATCAGCCCCAGCATTTT
cdr3_aa: CASIRDGTNNQPQHF

v_call: TRBV9
d_call: NA
clone_size: NA
j_call: TRBJ1-2
cdr3_nt: TGTGCCAGCAGCGTAGGTCCAGGAGCTAACTATGGCTACACCTTC
cdr3_aa: CASSVGPGANYGYTF

v_call: TRBV7-9
d_call: TRBD1
clone_size: once
j_call: TRBJ1-2
cdr3_nt: TGTGCCAGCAGCCTTTCCGGGACAGGGGGCCTGGGCTATGGCTACACCTTC
cdr3_aa: CASSLSGTGGLGYGYTF

v_call: TRBV7-9
d_call: TRBD1
clone_size: NA
j_call: TRBJ1-3
cdr3_nt: TGTGCCAGCAGCTTATCTACAGGGGCCTCCTCTGGAAACACCATATATTTT
cdr3_aa: CASSLSTGASSGNTIYF

v_call: TRBV19
d_call: NA
clone_size: NA
j_call: TRBJ1-1
cdr3_nt: TGTGCCAGTATGATAACTGCAAAGTTGAATACTGAAGCTTTCTTT
cdr3_aa: CASMITAKLNTEAFF

v_call: TRBV27
d_call: NA
clone_size: NA
j_call: TRBJ1-5
cdr3_nt: TGTGCCAGCAGTTTTACAGGGAATGACAATCAGCCCCAGCATTTT
cdr3_aa: CASSFTGNDNQPQHF

v_call: TRBV13
d_call: TRBD1
clone_size: NA
j_call: TRBJ1-2
cdr3_nt: TGTGCCAGCAGCCTCGGACAGGCGGACTATGGCTACACCTTC
cdr3_aa: CASSLGQADYGYTF

v_call: TRBV5-4
d_call: NA
clone_size: once
j_call: TRBJ2-2
cdr3_nt: TGTGCCAGCAGCTTGCGTCTAGAGGGAGCCGGGGAGCTGTTTTTT
cdr3_aa: CASSLRLEGAGELFF

v_call: TRBV12-3/TRBV12-4
d_call: TRBD1
clone_size: NA
j_call: TRBJ1-2
cdr3_nt: TGTGCCAGCAGACAACAGGGGGTTGGTGGCTACACCTTC
cdr3_aa: CASRQQGVGGYTF

v_call: TRBV11-2
d_call: TRBD1
clone_size: NA
j_call: TRBJ1-2
cdr3_nt: TGTGCCAGCAGCTCTGATACGACAGGGAAGAGGCTGTATGGCTACACCTTC
cdr3_aa: CASSSDTTGKRLYGYTF

v_call: TRBV11-2
d_call: NA
clone_size: NA
j_call: TRBJ1-2
cdr3_nt: TGTGCCAGCAGCTTAGATTTGAGGGGCCGGGGCGATGGCTACACCTTC
cdr3_aa: CASSLDLRGRGDGYTF

v_call: TRBV28
d_call: NA
clone_size: NA
j_call: TRBJ2-7
cdr3_nt: TGTGCCAGCAGTTCCCACAGGGAGGGCTCCTACGAGCAGTACTTC
cdr3_aa: CASSSHREGSYEQYF

v_call: TRBV5-6
d_call: TRBD2
clone_size: NA
j_call: TRBJ2-1
cdr3_nt: TGTGCCAGCAGCTTCCTCCGGGAGGTATTCAATGAGCAGTTCTTC
cdr3_aa: CASSFLREVFNEQFF

v_call: TRBV9
d_call: NA
clone_size: few
j_call: TRBJ1-2
cdr3_nt: TGTGCCAGCAGCGCCTCAGGGAAGGGCTACACCTTC
cdr3_aa: CASSASGKGYTF

v_call: TRBV5-8
d_call: TRBD2
clone_size: NA
j_call: TRBJ2-3
cdr3_nt: TGTGCCAGCAGCCCTGGGGGGGGGTACTACACAGATACGCAGTATTTT
cdr3_aa: CASSPGGGYYTDTQYF

v_call: TRBV27
d_call: TRBD2
clone_size: NA
j_call: TRBJ2-7
cdr3_nt: TGTGCCAGCAGTCCCAGGACTAGCGGGAGGAGGGAGCAGTACTTC
cdr3_aa: CASSPRTSGRREQYF

v_call: TRBV5-8
d_call: NA
clone_size: NA
j_call: TRBJ2-6
cdr3_nt: TGTGCCAGCAGCTTGGGACAGGTAACGGCCAACGTCCTGACTTTC
cdr3_aa: CASSLGQVTANVLTF

v_call: TRBV5-1
d_call: NA
clone_size: NA
j_call: TRBJ2-7
cdr3_nt: TGCGCCAGCAGCATTGAATTATATAGCTCCTACGAGCAGTACTTC
cdr3_aa: CASSIELYSSYEQYF

v_call: TRBV4-1
d_call: NA
clone_size: NA
j_call: TRBJ2-1
cdr3_nt: TGCGCCAGCAGCCAAGACAGCGCCAATGAGCAGTTCTTC
cdr3_aa: CASSQDSANEQFF

v_call: TRBV11-2
d_call: NA
clone_size: NA
j_call: TRBJ2-5
cdr3_nt: TGTGCCAGCAGCTTGGGCCCGACGACTAGGAATGCGATGACCCAGTACTTC
cdr3_aa: CASSLGPTTRNAMTQYF

v_call: TRBV5-6
d_call: NA
clone_size: few
j_call: TRBJ1-1
cdr3_nt: TGTGCCAGCAGCCTCGGGGGTTGGAACACTGAAGCTTTCTTT
cdr3_aa: CASSLGGWNTEAFF

v_call: TRBV11-2
d_call: NA
clone_size: NA
j_call: TRBJ1-4
cdr3_nt: TGTGCCAGCAGCTTAGCTCCGCCGGTGAGCGGGGATGAAAAACTGTTTTTT
cdr3_aa: CASSLAPPVSGDEKLFF

v_call: TRBV28
d_call: TRBD1
clone_size: NA
j_call: TRBJ2-2
cdr3_nt: TGTGCCAGCCGGCGGGACAGGTCGAGCACCGGGGAGCTGTTTTTT
cdr3_aa: CASRRDRSSTGELFF

v_call: TRBV3-1/TRBV3-2
d_call: NA
clone_size: NA
j_call: TRBJ2-1
cdr3_nt: TGTGCCAGCAGCTCCACTTCAAGTTACAATGAGCAGTTCTTC
cdr3_aa: CASSSTSSYNEQFF

v_call: TRBV15
d_call: TRBD2
clone_size: NA
j_call: TRBJ2-1
cdr3_nt: TGTGCCACCAGCAGATGGTCTAGCGGGAGGTCGGGGGATGAGCAGTTCTTC
cdr3_aa: CATSRWSSGRSGDEQFF

v_call: TRBV6-6
d_call: NA
clone_size: NA
j_call: TRBJ1-1
cdr3_nt: TGTGCCAGCAGTTACCCCAGTCATCAGAACACTGAAGCTTTCTTT
cdr3_aa: CASSYPSHQNTEAFF

v_call: TRBV25-1
d_call: NA
clone_size: NA
j_call: TRBJ1-2
cdr3_nt: TGTGCCAGCAGTGATATCGGCAGGGAGCGTGGCTACACCTTC
cdr3_aa: CASSDIGRERGYTF

v_call: TRBV29-1
d_call: TRBD2
clone_size: NA
j_call: TRBJ2-3
cdr3_nt: TGCAGCGTTGCCCCTAGCGGGAGAACAGATACGCAGTATTTT
cdr3_aa: CSVAPSGRTDTQYF

v_call: TRBV12-3/TRBV12-4
d_call: NA
clone_size: NA
j_call: TRBJ1-5
cdr3_nt: TGTGCCAGCAGTCCGGACACGGGACAGCCCCAGCATTTT
cdr3_aa: CASSPDTGQPQHF

v_call: TRBV3-1/TRBV3-2
d_call: NA
clone_size: once
j_call: TRBJ1-6
cdr3_nt: TGTGCCAGCAGCCAAAAGTCCCTAGCCACATTTAATTCACCCCTCCACTTT
cdr3_aa: CASSQKSLATFNSPLHF

v_call: TRBV27
d_call: NA
clone_size: few
j_call: TRBJ2-7
cdr3_nt: TGTGCCAGCAGTTTAAAGTGGGCCAATTACGAGCAGTACTTC
cdr3_aa: CASSLKWANYEQYF

v_call: TRBV12-2
d_call: NA
clone_size: few
j_call: TRBJ2-5
cdr3_nt: TGTGCAAGTCGCAACAGTCGGCGAAATAAGCGGGGGGTAAACGAGACCCAGTACTTC
cdr3_aa: CASRNSRRNKRGVNETQYF

v_call: TRBV28
d_call: TRBD1
clone_size: few
j_call: TRBJ2-3
cdr3_nt: TGTGCCAGCAGCACCGGAAGACAGGGCCTCTCAAGCGCGCAGTATTTT
cdr3_aa: CASSTGRQGLSSAQYF

v_call: TRBV19
d_call: NA
clone_size: once
j_call: TRBJ1-2
cdr3_nt: TGTGCCAGTAGTGATCGGGTTACTGTTTTCCGATATGGCTACACCTTC
cdr3_aa: CASSDRVTVFRYGYTF

v_call: TRBV3-1/TRBV3-2
d_call: NA
clone_size: NA
j_call: TRBJ1-2
cdr3_nt: TGTGCCAGCGGGGGGTCGGGAAACTATGGCTACACCTTC
cdr3_aa: CASGGSGNYGYTF

v_call: TRBV5-4
d_call: NA
clone_size: once
j_call: TRBJ1-2
cdr3_nt: TGTGCCAGCAGCTTGGGGGGGAAGGTCTATGGCTACACCTTC
cdr3_aa: CASSLGGKVYGYTF

v_call: TRBV5-1
d_call: NA
clone_size: NA
j_call: TRBJ2-2
cdr3_nt: TGCGCCAGCAGCTTGGATTTGGTGGTAGGGACCGGGGAGCTGTTTTTT
cdr3_aa: CASSLDLVVGTGELFF

v_call: TRBV27
d_call: NA
clone_size: NA
j_call: TRBJ2-2
cdr3_nt: TGTGCCAGCAGTTACATGAACACCGGGGAGCTGTTTTTT
cdr3_aa: CASSYMNTGELFF

v_call: TRBV10-3
d_call: NA
clone_size: NA
j_call: TRBJ1-2
cdr3_nt: TGTGCCATCAGTGAGGGGAGTTTGGATTATGGCTACACCTTC
cdr3_aa: CAISEGSLDYGYTF

v_call: TRBV4-1
d_call: NA
clone_size: few
j_call: TRBJ2-7
cdr3_nt: TGCGCCAGCAGCCAAGGACAGGCGTTCTACGAGCAGTACTTC
cdr3_aa: CASSQGQAFYEQYF

v_call: TRBV28
d_call: TRBD1
clone_size: NA
j_call: TRBJ2-7
cdr3_nt: TGTGCCAGCAGGTTCGACAGGGGCCCCTACGAGCAGTACTTC
cdr3_aa: CASRFDRGPYEQYF

v_call: TRBV27
d_call: TRBD2
clone_size: NA
j_call: TRBJ2-7
cdr3_nt: TGTGCCAGCAGACGGTCGGGCCTAGCGGCGGGCTACGAGCAGTACTTC
cdr3_aa: CASRRSGLAAGYEQYF

v_call: TRBV7-3
d_call: NA
clone_size: NA
j_call: TRBJ1-3
cdr3_nt: TGTGCCAGCAGCCTCACCGGGACGGCCTCTGGAAACACCATATATTTT
cdr3_aa: CASSLTGTASGNTIYF

v_call: TRBV30
d_call: TRBD1
clone_size: NA
j_call: TRBJ1-1
cdr3_nt: TGTGCCTGGGGGGACAGAGGTACTGAAGCTTTCTTT
cdr3_aa: CAWGDRGTEAFF